This T cell receptor (beta chain) was recorded in a study of shared clonotypes between healthy human individuals. Study as a whole: Ranging from 18 to 49 in age, donors were two women and a few men.

At a deep level, the assay was run. For every subset, genomic DNA was evenly distributed across several immunoSEQ plates. Clones were sequenced by immunoSEQ multiplex PCR, and TCRdb holds only the in-frame ones, with some missing. Among roughly 170,000 clones listed, approximately 61% were seen once. In its sample, this clone was seen many times. Germline V gives CDR1 LGHNA, CDR2 YNFKEQ. V gave up 4 bases and J gave up 5 bases; unmatched junction bases: 7. CDR3 length: 14 amino acids. The sequence was obtained from a man aged 25-45 years in good health. The sample taken for sequencing was memory CD4+ T cells sorted from blood. As for subset: CD45RA-negative fraction. The V gene is TRBV4-2, the J gene TRBJ2-5; the match to TRBD1 covers 7 bases. CDR3 protein: CASSPRTRGETQYF. DNA for the CDR3: TGTGCCAGCAGCCCCCGCACCAGGGGGGAGACCCAGTACTTC.